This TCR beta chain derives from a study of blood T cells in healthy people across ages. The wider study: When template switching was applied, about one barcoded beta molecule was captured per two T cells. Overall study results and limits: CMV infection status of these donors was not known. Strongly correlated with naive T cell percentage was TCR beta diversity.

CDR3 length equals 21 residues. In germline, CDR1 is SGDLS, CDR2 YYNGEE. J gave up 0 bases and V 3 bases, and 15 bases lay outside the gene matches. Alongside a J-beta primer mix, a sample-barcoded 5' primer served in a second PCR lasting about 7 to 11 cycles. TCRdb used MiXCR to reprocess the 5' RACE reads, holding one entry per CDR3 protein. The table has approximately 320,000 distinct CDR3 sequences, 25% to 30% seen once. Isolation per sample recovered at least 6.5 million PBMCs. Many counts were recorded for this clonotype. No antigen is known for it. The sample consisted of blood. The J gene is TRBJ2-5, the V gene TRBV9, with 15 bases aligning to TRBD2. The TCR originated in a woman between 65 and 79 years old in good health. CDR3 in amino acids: CASSGRTGLAGGSAYQETQYF. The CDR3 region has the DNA TGTGCCAGCAGCGGCCGAACCGGACTAGCGGGAGGGTCGGCGTACCAAGAGACCCAGTACTTC. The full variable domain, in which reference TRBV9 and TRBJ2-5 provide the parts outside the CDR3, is DSGVTQTPKHLITATGQRVTLRCSPRSGDLSVYWYQQSLDQGLQFLIQYYNGEERAKGNILERFSAQQFPDLHSELNLSSLELGDSALYFCASSGRTGLAGGSAYQETQYFGPGTRLLVL.